A single sample is the source of the 4 T cell receptor beta chains below, sequenced in a study of blood T cell repertoires in COVID-19. TCRdb's copy holds only in-frame clones and misses some; the assay was immunoSEQ multiplex PCR. The sample has some 450,000 clones; roughly 90% are singletons. Specimen: peripheral blood. Source of these receptors: a man in his late teens or twenties with COVID-19, enrolled during active disease.

A remark on this clone: Other DNA variants within this sample encode the same CDR3. The rearrangement uses TRBV7-9 and TRBJ1-3; weak D call: TRBD1 (5 bases). This CDR3 is built from 14 residues. Per the germline V gene, CDR1 is SEHNR and CDR2 is FQNEAQ (reference sequence). Trimming removed 5 bases at V and 2 bases at J, with 10 bases between. CDR3 bases: TGTGCCAGCAGCCCCGGGGGTACTGGAAACACCATATATTTT. Translated, it gives CASSPGGTGNTIYF.

V usage is TRBV29-1 and J usage is TRBJ2-2; 8 nucleotides match TRBD2. V lost 5 bases to trimming and J lost 4 bases; unmatched junction nucleotides: 6. The germline V gene encodes CDR1 SQVTM and CDR2 ANQGSEA. The CDR3 extends over 14 amino acids. This chain's CDR3 is CSVHVGTSTGELFF. In nucleotides, the CDR3 is TGCAGCGTTCACGTCGGGACTAGCACCGGGGAGCTGTTTTTT.

J is TRBJ1-1 and V is TRBV30, with D possibly being TRBD1 (5 bases). The CDR3 has 13 residues. From germline, CDR1 is GTSNPN and CDR2 SVGIG (reference sequence). Trimming cost V 4 bases and J 0 bases, with 9 bases left between them. The CDR3 spells CAWTTGMNTEAFF. DNA for the CDR3: TGTGCCTGGACCACAGGAATGAACACTGAAGCTTTCTTT. Drawing the rest from reference TRBV30 and TRBJ1-1, the complete variable domain is SQTIHQWPATLVQPVGSPLSLECTVEGTSNPNLYWYRQAAGRGLQLLFYSVGIGQISSEVPQNLSASRPQDRQFILSSKKLLLSDSGFYLCAWTTGMNTEAFFGQGTRLTVV.

This chain links TRBV4-2 with TRBJ1-1; 8 bases match TRBD1. The CDR3 is made up of 15 amino acids. J gave up 11 bases and V 2 bases, and 13 bases lay outside the gene matches. The germline CDR1 and CDR2 sequences are LGHNA and YNFKEQ. Here the CDR3 reads CASSQSGTGGARAFF. For the CDR3, the DNA is TGTGCCAGCAGCCAATCCGGGACAGGCGGTGCCCGGGCTTTCTTT.